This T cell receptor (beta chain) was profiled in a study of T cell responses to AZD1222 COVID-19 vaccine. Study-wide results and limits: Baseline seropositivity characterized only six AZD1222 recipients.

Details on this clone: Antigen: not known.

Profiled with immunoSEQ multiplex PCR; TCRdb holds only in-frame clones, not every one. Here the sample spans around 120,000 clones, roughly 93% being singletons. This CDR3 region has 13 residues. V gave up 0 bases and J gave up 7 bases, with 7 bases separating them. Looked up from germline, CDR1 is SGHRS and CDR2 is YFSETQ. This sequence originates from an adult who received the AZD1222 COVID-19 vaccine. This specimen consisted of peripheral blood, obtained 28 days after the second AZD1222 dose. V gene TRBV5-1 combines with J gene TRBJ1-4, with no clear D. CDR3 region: CASSLEAFEKLFF. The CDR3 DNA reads TGCGCCAGCAGCTTGGAGGCATTTGAAAAACTGTTTTTT. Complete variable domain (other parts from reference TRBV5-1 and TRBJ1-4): KAGVTQTPRYLIKTRGQQVTLSCSPISGHRSVSWYQQTPGQGLQFLFEYFSETQRNKGNFPGRFSGRQFSNSRSEMNVSTLELGDSALYLCASSLEAFEKLFFGSGTQLSVL.